The rows below give T cell receptor beta chains drawn from one sample of a study of T cell responses to AZD1222 COVID-19 vaccine. Generated by immunoSEQ multiplex PCR, the TCRdb table keeps only in-frame clones and is missing some. This table has approximately 89,000 clones, roughly 88% appearing once. The material sequenced was peripheral blood, taken on day 0 of AZD1222 vaccination. The receptors shown here come from an adult in good health. CDR3s include the opening cysteine and the closing phenylalanine or tryptophan. A D gene is named only where the DNA matches it firmly. Where a row states a size, it is once, few, many or the class of an expanded clone; other rows omit it.

>-|-|TRBV5-4|TRBJ2-5
CASRGDYQETQYF
TGTGCCAGCAGGGGCGACTACCAAGAGACCCAGTACTTC
>-|-|TRBV28|TRBJ1-6
CASSFRAGLNSPLHF
TGTGCCAGCAGTTTTCGGGCAGGGTTGAATTCACCCCTCCACTTT
>-|-|TRBV7-6|TRBJ2-3
CASSLGAGADTQYF
TGTGCCAGCAGCTTAGGTGCCGGGGCAGATACGCAGTATTTT
>-|-|TRBV18|TRBJ1-1
CASSPQKGEIAEAFF
TGTGCCAGCTCACCACAAAAAGGGGAGATAGCGGAAGCTTTCTTT
>-|-|TRBV11-3|TRBJ1-4
CASVDEKLFF
TGTGCCAGCGTGGATGAAAAACTGTTTTTT
>-|-|TRBV29-1|TRBJ1-1
CSVESFGRRTEAFF
TGCAGCGTTGAATCGTTTGGCAGGCGCACTGAAGCTTTCTTT
>TRBD1|-|TRBV4-1|TRBJ2-7
CASSRLIPGQGAHEQYF
TGCGCCAGCAGCCGCCTGATTCCGGGACAGGGGGCCCACGAGCAGTACTTC
>-|-|TRBV6-1|TRBJ2-3
CASSDRAEGTDTQYF
TGTGCCAGCAGTGATAGGGCGGAGGGGACAGATACGCAGTATTTT
>-|-|TRBV7-2|TRBJ2-7
CASRPGPFSYEQYF
TGTGCCAGCAGGCCCGGGCCCTTCTCCTACGAGCAGTACTTC
>-|-|TRBV7-2|TRBJ2-1
CASSPVFGEQFF
TGTGCCAGCAGCCCCGTATTCGGTGAGCAGTTCTTC
>-|-|TRBV12-3/TRBV12-4|TRBJ2-7
CASSLYNVREQYF
TGTGCCAGCAGTTTATACAATGTACGAGAGCAGTACTTC
>TRBD1|few|TRBV24-1|TRBJ1-2
CATSATSTGDYGYTF
TGTGCCACCAGTGCCACTTCGACAGGGGACTATGGCTACACCTTC
>TRBD1|-|TRBV7-3|TRBJ1-1
CASSYGQGTEAFF
TGTGCCAGCAGCTACGGACAGGGAACTGAAGCTTTCTTT
>-|-|TRBV18|TRBJ2-3
CASSYHGTDTQYF
TGTGCCAGCTCATACCACGGTACAGATACGCAGTATTTT
>-|-|TRBV12-3/TRBV12-4|TRBJ1-2
CASSLRSYGYTF
TGTGCCAGCAGTTTGCGGTCGTATGGCTACACCTTC
>-|-|TRBV11-2|TRBJ1-2
CASSGQAITNYGYTF
TGTGCCAGCAGCGGTCAGGCTATAACTAACTATGGCTACACCTTC
>-|-|TRBV9|TRBJ1-2
CASSAPQGLGSYGYTF
TGTGCCAGCAGCGCCCCCCAGGGACTCGGCAGCTATGGCTACACCTTC
>-|-|TRBV7-2|TRBJ1-2
CATRGAGGYTF
TGTGCCACCCGAGGGGCCGGGGGCTACACCTTC
>TRBD2|-|TRBV6-2/TRBV6-3|TRBJ2-3
CASSYGASGGEDTQYF
TGTGCCAGCAGTTACGGGGCTAGCGGGGGGGAAGATACGCAGTATTTT
>-|-|TRBV3-1/TRBV3-2|TRBJ1-6
CASRSTGFNSPLHF
TGTGCCAGCAGATCTACAGGGTTCAATTCACCCCTCCACTTT
>TRBD1|few|TRBV9|TRBJ2-1
CASTPGQGLRNEQFF
TGTGCCAGCACCCCCGGACAGGGGTTGAGGAATGAGCAGTTCTTC
>TRBD2|few|TRBV30|TRBJ2-5
CARARREGETQYF
TGTGCCCGGGCCCGACGGGAGGGAGAGACCCAGTACTTC
>-|-|TRBV28|TRBJ2-7
CASSPGLPYEQYF
TGTGCCAGCAGTCCAGGACTACCCTACGAGCAGTACTTC
>TRBD1|few|TRBV18|TRBJ2-7
CASSHQGQGAYEQYF
TGTGCCAGCTCCCACCAAGGACAGGGGGCATACGAGCAGTACTTC
>-|-|TRBV4-2|TRBJ1-5
CASSQDLSNQPQHF
TGTGCCAGCAGCCAAGACCTCAGCAATCAGCCCCAGCATTTT
>-|-|TRBV11-2|TRBJ2-3
CASRATGSTDTQYF
TGTGCCAGCAGAGCTACAGGGAGCACAGATACGCAGTATTTT
>-|-|TRBV20-1|TRBJ1-1
CSARDETEAFF
TGCAGTGCTAGAGATGAGACCGAAGCTTTCTTT
>-|-|TRBV6-5|TRBJ1-3
CASSTSAAGNTIYF
TGTGCCAGCAGTACTTCCGCTGCTGGAAACACCATATATTTT
>TRBD1|-|TRBV7-6|TRBJ2-7
CASSLQAGGQGSEQYF
TGTGCCAGCAGCTTGCAGGCAGGGGGACAGGGTTCCGAGCAGTACTTC
>-|-|TRBV27|TRBJ2-7
CASSIGLTYEQYF
TGTGCCAGCAGTATTGGACTGACCTACGAGCAGTACTTC
>-|-|TRBV29-1|TRBJ1-2
CSVERLANAYGYTF
TGCAGCGTTGAACGATTGGCTAACGCCTATGGCTACACCTTC
>-|few|TRBV27|TRBJ1-5
CASSSAYNQPQHF
TGTGCCAGCAGTTCGGCGTACAATCAGCCCCAGCATTTT
>TRBD1|-|TRBV7-2|TRBJ1-6
CASSHDRGNSPLHF
TGTGCCAGCAGCCACGACAGGGGCAATTCACCCCTCCACTTT
>-|-|TRBV3-1/TRBV3-2|TRBJ2-1
CASSQDRWAYNEQFF
TGTGCCAGCAGCCAAGATCGCTGGGCGTACAATGAGCAGTTCTTC